These 9 T cell receptor beta chains came from one sample sequenced in a study of cytomegalovirus exposure and HLA in healthy donors. Use of 60 Vbeta and 13 Jbeta primers characterized the PCR. The method was immunoSEQ multiplex PCR; TCRdb's version includes in-frame clones alone and lacks a portion of them. The sample holds 90,000 to 110,000 clones, 13% to 15% seen once. The sequenced material came from PBMCs. Receptors originate from a female donor in good health and CMV-seronegative.

This clone was seen a few times. The rearrangement joins TRBV18 to TRBJ1-2, with TRBD1 as a possible D gene (6 bases). Trimming took off 2 bases at V and 4 bases at J, with 11 bases between the two ends. Germline CDR1 is KGHSH and CDR2 is LQKENI. This CDR3 region has 14 residues. Here the CDR3 DNA reads TGTGCCAGCTCACCAGGGACAAAGGGCTATGGCTACACCTTC. Protein sequence: CASSPGTKGYGYTF.

This clone was observed a few times. This chain connects TRBV9 to TRBJ1-4; D is undetermined. V was cut by 4 bases and J by 6 bases, with 19 bases left in between. The germline V gene encodes CDR1 SGDLS and CDR2 YYNGEE. The CDR3 contains 16 residues. CDR3 sequence reads: CASSPRSILVDEKLFF. The CDR3 DNA follows: TGTGCCAGCAGCCCTCGAAGCATACTAGTGGATGAAAAACTGTTTTTT.

The J gene is TRBJ1-2, the V gene TRBV2, with a possible D match to TRBD1 (6 bases). V lost 8 bases, J lost 2 bases, and 9 bases lay in between. Germline-derived CDR1 and CDR2 are SNHLY and FYNNEI. This CDR3 has 12 residues. CDR3 in DNA: TGTGCCAGCGGACAGACGAACTATGGCTACACCTTC. Protein sequence: CASGQTNYGYTF. Based on the CDR3 plus reference TRBV2 and TRBJ1-2, the full variable domain is EPEVTQTPSHQVTQMGQEVILRCVPISNHLYFYWYRQILGQKVEFLVSFYNNEISEKSEIFDDQFSVERPDGSNFTLKIRSTKLEDSAMYFCASGQTNYGYTFGSGTRLTVV.

As concerns this clone: One end of the junction fails to match germline, which may point to a read error. The CDR3 reads CASSFADSYEQYF. The CDR3 DNA follows: TGTGCTAGCAGCTTCGCAGACTCCTACGAGCAGTACTTC. V gene TRBV7-7 combines with J gene TRBJ2-7, with D uncertain. CDR1 and CDR2 (germline): SSHAT, FNYEAQ (reference sequence). This CDR3 spans 13 amino acids.

This clone appeared a few times. The CDR3 DNA sequence: TGTGCCAGCAGCGTGGGACAGACTAATGAAAAACTGTTTTTT. As protein: CASSVGQTNEKLFF. V is TRBV11-1 and J is TRBJ1-4; 7 nucleotides match TRBD1. This CDR3 is built from 14 residues. With 5 bases clipped from V and 2 bases from J, the junction kept 2 bases outside the gene matches. Germline V gene lookup returns CDR1 SGHAT and CDR2 FQDESV (reference sequence).

This clone was seen only a few times. This sequence joins TRBV5-4 and TRBJ2-2, with 15 bases identical to TRBD2. Germline trimming cut 4 bases from V and 6 bases from J; bases unmatched to any gene: 7. Germline V lookup: CDR1 SGHNT, CDR2 YYREEE (reference sequence). This CDR3 comprises 17 residues. CDR3 in DNA: TGTGCCAGCAGCACCGGACTAGCGGGAGGGCCGGCCGGGGAGCTGTTTTTT. It is translated as CASSTGLAGGPAGELFF.

This chain connects TRBV29-1 to TRBJ2-7, with D possibly matching TRBD2 (7 bases). Trimming pared 6 bases from V and 1 base from J, leaving 13 bases between. The CDR3 is 13 amino acids. CDR1 SQVTM and CDR2 ANQGSEA come from the germline V gene. The CDR3 here is CSVEQGGSYEQYF. Written as DNA, the CDR3 is TGCAGCGTAGAACAGGGAGGGTCCTACGAGCAGTACTTC.

Regarding this clone: The junction does not match germline at one end; this may be a read error. CDR3 region: CVSSLRESSYQPQHF. CDR3 nucleotides: TGTGTCAGCAGCTTGCGGGAGTCTTCGTATCAGCCCCAGCATTTT. The gene calls are TRBV5-6 and TRBJ1-5; no definite D call. Germline lookup yields CDR1 SGHDT and CDR2 YYEEEE. The CDR3 contains 15 residues. Complete variable domain (other parts from reference TRBV5-6 and TRBJ1-5): DAGVTQSPTHLIKTRGQQVTLRCSPKSGHDTVSWYQQALGQGPQFIFQYYEEEERQRGNFPDRFSGHQFPNYSSELNVNALLLGDSALYLCVSSLRESSYQPQHFGDGTRLSIL.

The J gene is TRBJ2-2, the V gene TRBV6-4; D is possibly TRBD1 (5 bases). Germline CDR1 is MRHNA and CDR2 is SNTAGT. V lost 6 bases, J lost 2 bases, and 10 bases lay in between. The CDR3 extends over 14 amino acids. CDR3 in amino acids: CASSQGQNTGELFF. In DNA form, the CDR3 reads TGTGCCAGCAGCCAAGGACAAAACACCGGGGAGCTGTTTTTT.